A single sample gave rise to the 13 T cell receptor beta chains below, sequenced in a study of T cells after yellow fever vaccination. TCRdb ran MiXCR on the 5' RACE reads and lists one entry per CDR3 protein. The sample lists about 370,000 distinct CDR3 sequences, 9.5% to 13% occurring once. The specimen comprised PBMCs, sampled on the day of the first yellow fever vaccination. These receptors all come from a man aged 18 to 29 who received the YFV17D yellow fever vaccine.

The chain links TRBV20-1 to TRBJ2-1; 8 positions match TRBD2. The V segment lost 0 bases and the J segment 0 bases; nucleotides outside the gene matches: 4. The CDR3 runs to 16 residues. Germline V gene data show CDR1 as DFQATT and CDR2 as SNEGSKA (reference sequence). For the CDR3, the DNA is TGCAGTGCTAGAGACTTAGCGGGGACCTCCTACAATGAGCAGTTCTTC. Translating gives CSARDLAGTSYNEQFF.

The gene calls are TRBV12-3 or TRBV12-4 and TRBJ2-1; maybe TRBD2 (5 bases). V shed 8 bases and J shed 3 bases, with 11 bases lying between them. The CDR3 is 13 residues long. This CDR3 reads CASVTGYYNEQFF. CDR3 in DNA: TGTGCCAGCGTCACGGGGTACTACAATGAGCAGTTCTTC.

This clonotype turned up a few times. V usage is TRBV5-6 and J usage is TRBJ2-1; 8 nucleotides line up with TRBD1. The J segment lost 4 bases and the V segment lost 6 bases, leaving 6 bases of the junction unmatched. Germline CDR1 is SGHDT and CDR2 is YYEEEE. CDR3 size: 14 residues. CDR3 amino acids: CASTNRGSYNEQFF. Here the CDR3 DNA reads TGTGCCAGCACCAACAGGGGGTCTTACAATGAGCAGTTCTTC.

This clonotype was detected a few times. The chain combines TRBV28 with TRBJ2-2; 8 bases are shared with TRBD2. J lost 9 bases, V lost 4 bases, and 7 bases had no gene match. Germline V CDR1 and CDR2: MDHEN, SYDVKM. The CDR3 consists of 14 residues. CDR3 protein: CASSSQRGHRELFF. The CDR3 DNA reads as TGTGCCAGCAGTTCCCAGCGGGGGCACCGGGAGCTGTTTTTT.

This clonotype has just a few counts. This rearrangement joins TRBV29-1 to TRBJ1-1, with D perhaps TRBD1 (5 bases). Looked up from germline, CDR1 is SQVTM and CDR2 is ANQGSEA. CDR3 size: 11 residues. V gave up 4 bases and J gave up 3 bases, with 6 bases separating them. CDR3 in amino acids: CSVGGYTEAFF. The CDR3 DNA reads TGCAGCGTTGGGGGGTACACTGAAGCTTTCTTT. Looking up the rest from reference TRBV29-1 and TRBJ1-1 gives the full variable domain: SAVISQKPSRDICQRGTSLTIQCQVDSQVTMMFWYRQQPGQSLTLIATANQGSEATYESGFVIDKFPISRPNLTFSTLTVSNMSPEDSSIYLCSVGGYTEAFFGQGTRLTVV.

DNA of the CDR3: TGTGCCAGCAGCTGGGTTAGCGGGGTTCAAGAGACCCAGTACTTC. It encodes CASSWVSGVQETQYF. The chain couples TRBV7-3 to TRBJ2-5; the match to TRBD2 covers 8 bases. This CDR3 has 15 residues. Germline CDR1 and CDR2: SGHTA and FQGTGA. The ends lost 4 bases at V and 2 bases at J; junction bases unmatched: 6.

This rearrangement joins TRBV19 to TRBJ1-2; maybe TRBD1 (6 bases). The germline V gene has CDR1 LNHDA and CDR2 SQIVND (reference sequence). This CDR3 region has 11 residues. CDR3 loop: CSHRGAYGYTF. CDR3 nucleotide sequence: TGTTCCCACCGGGGGGCCTATGGCTACACCTTC.

This clonotype showed up just a few times. The J gene is TRBJ2-1, the V gene TRBV20-1; 10 bases map to TRBD2. The V gene's germline CDR1 is DFQATT and CDR2 SNEGSKA (reference sequence). This CDR3 contains 15 residues. V lost 6 bases, J lost 3 bases, and 8 bases stayed unmatched. The CDR3 DNA follows: TGCAGTGCACCGCCGGGACTAGCGAACTACAATGAGCAGTTCTTC. Amino acids: CSAPPGLANYNEQFF.

This clonotype has only a few counts. The chain uses TRBV6-2 or TRBV6-3 and TRBJ1-2; D is possibly TRBD1 (5 bases). Trimming took off 4 bases at V and 10 bases at J, with 16 bases between the two ends. The V gene's germline CDR1 is MNHEY and CDR2 SVGEGT. CDR3 length: 13 residues. The CDR3 nucleotides are TGTGCCAGCAGTTCCCGGACGGGGGTTGACTACACCTTC. It codes for CASSSRTGVDYTF.

Many counts were recorded for this clonotype. The CDR3 nucleotides are TGTGCCAGCAGTTACTCTGGCGGATATGGCTACACCTTC. The encoded protein is CASSYSGGYGYTF. V gene TRBV6-5 combines with J gene TRBJ1-2; D is undetermined. V lost 0 bases and J 5 bases, leaving 7 bases between the germline ends. This CDR3 is built from 13 residues. Germline values: CDR1 MNHEY, CDR2 SVGAGI.

This clonotype has just a few counts. The chain has TRBV5-1 and TRBJ1-1, with 9 bases matching TRBD1. The CDR3 sequence is 14 residues long. Germline assignment: CDR1 SGHRS and CDR2 YFSETQ. The trim removed 0 bases at V and 5 bases at J, leaving 2 bases unmatched. The CDR3 DNA is TGCGCCAGCAGCTTGGATGGGACAGGGACTGAAGCTTTCTTT. It encodes CASSLDGTGTEAFF.

This clonotype was counted a few times. The chain joins TRBV7-2 to TRBJ2-5, with no clear D. The CDR3 spans 14 residues. Trimming cost V 2 bases and J 0 bases, with 7 bases left between them. In germline, CDR1 is SGHTA, CDR2 FQGNSA. CDR3 sequence (DNA): TGTGCCAGCAGCTTAAGCAGATACCAAGAGACCCAGTACTTC. The encoded protein is CASSLSRYQETQYF.

The chain combines TRBV20-1 with TRBJ2-7; D unclear. Trimming removed 3 bases from V and 1 base from J, with 10 bases in between. CDR1 and CDR2 from the germline V gene are DFQATT and SNEGSKA (reference sequence). CDR3 length equals 13 residues. The CDR3 sequence: CSASLARSYEQYV. The CDR3, as DNA: TGCAGTGCTAGCTTAGCCCGTTCCTACGAGCAGTACGTC.